The present T cell receptor (beta chain) was sequenced within a study of shared clonotypes between healthy human individuals (dated by TCRdb to 2018 to 2021). For context, the study as a whole: A couple of women and a few men aged 18 to 49 years were included in the cohort. For each donor, three plates each were used for CD4 naive and CD4 memory, two plates were used for CD8 naive, and one plate was used for CD8 memory. Different laboratories and diverse techniques were used to prepare libraries and sequence TCR repertoires, to increase sequencing depth and limit assay-specific biases. The study deeply sequenced blood TCR repertoires of about five healthy adults to estimate repertoire size and the extent of clonotype sharing between individuals. Leukapheresis yielded between about 0.8 and 8.9 billion PBMCs per donor. Study-wide conclusions, independent of this receptor: Naive subsets generally had larger estimated clonotype richness than memory subsets did. Because the study included a small number of donors, the genetic and exposure-history diversity represented was limited. Clonotypes shared by all four sorted-subset donors showed higher generation probabilities than non-shared clonotypes. Sharing across a handful of donors was observed for 5% to 6.5% of naive CD4, less than 4% of naive CD8, 2% to 2.5% of memory CD4, and approximately 0.41% of memory CD8 clonotypes. Incomplete sequencing was indicated by rarefaction of sorted-subset datasets, despite the large sequencing depth. Pairwise subsampling indicated that sequencing depth was expected to affect the degree of clonotype sharing among donors. Sampling was restricted to blood, and TCR repertoires in tissue are likely to differ from TCR repertoires in blood.

This clone showed up just a few times. Its antigen remains undetermined. No quality values exist for individual bases; no much larger clone is one base distant. Using the deep immunoSEQ assay, multiplex PCR amplified TCR CDR3 regions from genomic DNA. Genomic DNA extracted from each cell subset was distributed evenly over all wells of several immunoSEQ 96-well plates, and each plate served as one replicate. For sorted subsets, roughly 200 ng genomic DNA, equal to 30,000 to 35,000 T cell genomes, was loaded into each replicate PCR. Purified libraries were measured with a Qubit 3.0 fluorometer, size-checked on a Bioanalyzer 2100, and measured again with the KAPA Library Quantification kit. Every immunoSEQ 96-well plate was sequenced on a separate single-read 150-cycle Illumina NextSeq 550 flow cell. The authors' analysis ran thus. The immunoSEQ output contained only junctional sequences without quality scores, so filtering could not match that applied to full-length reads. To assign V/J genes and CDR3, sequences were annotated using PyIR, a Python wrapper for IgBLAST v1.9, with IMGT germline references. Any read was removed if the V/J assignment was weak (E-value above 1e-6), the CDR3 was missing, or the read contained stop codons, out-of-frame junctions, or ambiguous translated residues. A V3J clonotype was defined by an identical inferred V gene, J gene, and CDR3 amino acid sequence. The percentage overlap between two repertoires was calculated by dividing the number of shared unique clonotypes by the size of the smaller repertoire. Richness of each repertoire was evaluated using RTK rarefaction, the Chao1 estimator, and Recon v2.1 estimates of unobserved clonotypes. Generation probabilities were computed with OLGA for all TCRbeta clonotypes obtained by the gDNA method from a few donors. TCRdb holds this immuneACCESS table with in-frame rearrangements only. Some clones are missing; in checked studies, unresolved V genes explain under half, and the rest has no known cause. The DNA was the basis for D and trimming; V, J and clone size are from that table. Counted in this sample were some 2.1 million clones; over 85% of them appeared once. The top ten hold 0.9% to 1.3% of the sample.

CD8 naive samples were obtained by positive selection for CCR7 among CD45RO-negative cells, yielding a CD45RA+CCR7+ population from which TemRA cells were excluded. The donors were healthy, HIV-negative adults who had no recently reported acute infections or vaccinations. Every donor was a Caucasian adult residing in Nashville, Tennessee, USA. After blood collection by leukapheresis, PBMCs were isolated using Ficoll-Histopaque density gradient centrifugation and then cryopreserved in the vapor phase of liquid nitrogen. Analytical flow cytometry was used to check the purity and quantity of each magnetically sorted T cell population. Genomic DNA was isolated from every sorted fraction and measured by UV absorbance on a Nanodrop 2000c. Sequences were obtained from naive CD8+ T cells sorted from blood. The sample's cell subset or site label, decoded: CD45RA+CCR7+. This sequence was found in a man between 18 and 29 years old in good health.

The nucleotides read TGTGCCAGCAGCTTAGTCGGTTACACTGAAGCTTTCTTT. This sequence encodes CASSLVGYTEAFF. The chain is made from TRBV7-9 and TRBJ1-1, with no confidently assigned D gene. V and J are truncated by 1 base and 3 bases respectively, leaving an intervening sequence of 6 bases. Based on the germline V gene (reference sequence), the CDR1 and CDR2 sequences are SEHNR and FQNEAQ. The CDR3 goes from the cysteine to the phenylalanine over 13 residues. The CDR3 DNA has 39 bases and is translated from base 1.